The present T cell receptor beta chain was sequenced within a study of shared clonotypes between healthy human individuals. About this clone: The antigen is not known. This same CDR3 is encoded by further DNA sequences in the sample.

The table came from immunoSEQ multiplex PCR; TCRdb's copy has only in-frame clones and leaves some out. The sample holds fewer than 600,000 clones, 70% to 80% seen once. The donors, all of them Caucasian adults, lived in Nashville, Tennessee. CDR1 SNHLY and CDR2 FYNNEI come from the germline V gene. Trimming left V 3 bases short and J 8 bases short, with 2 bases between. CDR3 size: 10 residues. General study points: It was expected that sequencing depth would affect clonotype sharing among donors.

This receptor was taken from a woman aged 40 to 50 in good health. Some clones in this sample may be carry-over from other donors' samples. The chain carries TRBV2 and TRBJ2-1; D is undetermined. The sequencing sample was made of PBMCs. The CDR3 reads CASSDYEQFF. DNA of the CDR3: TGTGCCAGCAGTGATTATGAGCAGTTCTTC. The full variable domain, with the rest looked up from reference TRBV2 and TRBJ2-1, is EPEVTQTPSHQVTQMGQEVILRCVPISNHLYFYWYRQILGQKVEFLVSFYNNEISEKSEIFDDQFSVERPDGSNFTLKIRSTKLEDSAMYFCASSDYEQFFGPGTRLTVL.